This TCR beta chain was captured by sequencing in a study of regulatory T cells in long-lasting Graves disease. CDR3 regions were amplified by Arm-PCR using iRepertoire HTBI primers to build TCR beta libraries. TCRdb fed the multiplex PCR reads into MiXCR, producing one record per CDR3 protein. The sample has about 400,000 distinct CDR3 sequences, less than 25% seen once. Time point given: persistent/refractory GD, antithyroid drugs over 5 years with positive TRAb. The TCR library was made from RNA extracted from PBMCs. This sample comprised peripheral blood mononuclear cells (PBMCs), obtained when the disease was refractory, from a patient treated with antithyroid drugs. The origin of this receptor is a female donor with Graves disease.

The CDR3 nucleotides read TGTGCCAGCAGCCAAGGGCGTCAGCCCCAGCATTTT. This encodes CASSQGRQPQHF. This chain joins TRBV3-1 and TRBJ1-5; no definite D call. Trimming took off 1 base at V and 6 bases at J, with 4 bases between the two ends. Germline CDR1 reads LGHDT; CDR2 reads YNNKEL (reference sequence). The CDR3 has 12 amino acids.